The 22 T cell receptor beta chains reported below all come from one sample, sequenced in a study of cytomegalovirus exposure and HLA in healthy donors (TCRdb year 2017). The library was made by the immunoSEQ multiplex PCR assay. The multiplex PCR relied on a mix of 60 forward primers for TCR Vbeta segments and 13 reverse primers for TCR Jbeta segments. TCRdb took over this immuneACCESS table, retaining in-frame rearrangements with V and J assigned. Such tables are incomplete; in checked studies, under half of the missing clones stem from an unresolved V gene, and the remainder is unexplained. This sample holds some 120,000 clones; less than 80% were observed only once. The ten largest clones add up to 5.5% to 8.5% of the sample. Sequenced material: PBMCs. The origin of the receptors is a middle-aged man in good health and CMV-seropositive.

The V call is TRBV7-2, the J call TRBJ2-3; TRBD2 matches at 8 bases. Trimming cost V 5 bases and J 6 bases; bases outside gene matches: 13. The V gene's germline CDR1 is SGHTA and CDR2 FQGNSA. The CDR3 loop spans 16 amino acids. The CDR3: CASSQSGGLPTDTQYF. DNA of the CDR3: TGTGCCAGCAGCCAGAGCGGGGGCCTGCCGACCGATACGCAGTATTTT.

The rearrangement uses TRBV12-5 and TRBJ1-2, with 7 bases that match TRBD1. V gave up 5 bases and J gave up 4 bases; unmatched junction bases: 7. This CDR3 comprises 14 residues. The V gene's germline CDR1 is LGHNT and CDR2 FRNRAP. CDR3: CASGPGDSLYGYTF. In DNA, the CDR3 is TGTGCTAGTGGTCCAGGGGACAGTCTCTATGGCTACACCTTC.

CDR3 loop: CASSIDGTENSPLHF. CDR3 DNA: TGTGCCAGTAGTATCGACGGGACAGAAAATTCACCCCTCCACTTT. The chain combines TRBV19 with TRBJ1-6; 7 positions match TRBD1. CDR3 length: 15 amino acids. V lost 3 bases, J lost 7 bases, and 6 bases stayed unmatched. Germline V lookup: CDR1 LNHDA, CDR2 SQIVND (reference sequence).

V gene TRBV6-1 combines with J gene TRBJ1-3; 9 bases are a match to TRBD1. The germline gives CDR1 MNHNS, CDR2 SASEGT. The trim removed 8 bases at V and 6 bases at J, leaving 8 bases unmatched. CDR3 length equals 14 residues. The CDR3 reads CASVPTGGENTIYF. For the CDR3, the DNA is TGTGCCAGCGTACCGACAGGGGGAGAAAACACCATATATTTT.

The rearrangement joins TRBV11-2 to TRBJ2-7, with 9 bases matching TRBD2. The CDR3 extends over 15 amino acids. Germline CDR1 and CDR2: SGHAT and FQNNGV. Unmatched junction bases numbered 11, after V lost 7 bases and J lost 4 bases. The CDR3 DNA sequence: TGTGCCAGCACCTTCGCTGCGGGAGGGCCGTACGAGCAGTACTTC. This translates into CASTFAAGGPYEQYF.

This clone was seen a few times. The gene calls are TRBV9 and TRBJ2-7; D may be TRBD2 (5 bases). CDR1 is SGDLS, CDR2 YYNGEE, per germline. V lost 5 bases to trimming and J lost 0 bases, with 15 bases between them. CDR3 size: 15 residues. CDR3 DNA: TGTGCCAGCAGTCGAGAGCGGACCAGCTCCTACGAGCAGTACTTC. It translates to CASSRERTSSYEQYF.

This clone was detected only a few times. The CDR3 region is CASSLTTHSYNEQFF. CDR3 DNA sequence: TGCGCCAGCAGCTTAACTACGCACTCCTACAATGAGCAGTTCTTC. V usage is TRBV5-1 and J usage is TRBJ2-1; D gene uncertain. V lost 2 bases to trimming and J lost 0 bases, with 9 bases between them. This CDR3 is built from 15 residues. Looked up from germline, CDR1 is SGHRS and CDR2 is YFSETQ.

This chain links TRBV19 with TRBJ1-2; TRBD1 matches 7 bases. Germline trimming cut 5 bases from V and 2 bases from J; bases unmatched to any gene: 14. The CDR3 runs 17 residues. Germline values: CDR1 LNHDA, CDR2 SQIVND (reference sequence). In DNA form, the CDR3 reads TGTGCCAGTAGTCGTCAGAAGGCAGGGGGTGAAAACTATGGCTACACCTTC. Its translation: CASSRQKAGGENYGYTF.

The V gene is TRBV6-4, the J gene TRBJ2-2; TRBD1 matches 8 bases. The germline V gene encodes CDR1 MRHNA and CDR2 SNTAGT. This CDR3 comprises 15 residues. The V and J ends lost 5 bases and 4 bases, in that order; junction bases with no gene match: 6. CDR3 sequence reads: CASSSGQGGTGELFF. In DNA form, the CDR3 reads TGTGCCAGCAGTTCCGGACAGGGTGGCACCGGGGAGCTGTTTTTT.

This rearrangement joins TRBV7-8 to TRBJ2-1; TRBD2 is a possible D gene (5 bases). The CDR3 spans 14 residues. V lost 5 bases and J lost 4, with 12 bases in between. Per germline, CDR1 SGHVS and CDR2 FQNEAQ. The CDR3 nucleotides are TGTGCCAGCAGCAAGGGAGAAACGTACAATGAGCAGTTCTTC. Amino acid sequence: CASSKGETYNEQFF.

The rearrangement links TRBV2 to TRBJ2-1, with 7 bases fitting TRBD2. Germline CDR1 is SNHLY and CDR2 is FYNNEI. The V gene end was trimmed by 5 bases and the J gene end by 5 bases; junction bases not matched to a gene: 18. This CDR3 spans 18 amino acids. CDR3 protein: CASSRESGTGPVNNEQFF. The CDR3 nucleotides read TGTGCCAGCAGTCGGGAGAGCGGGACCGGTCCTGTAAACAATGAGCAGTTCTTC.

V usage is TRBV5-4 and J usage is TRBJ2-1, with 9 nucleotides matching TRBD1. The CDR3 has 19 residues. Germline trimming cut 3 bases from V and 4 bases from J; bases unmatched to any gene: 17. CDR1 SGHNT and CDR2 YYREEE come from the germline V gene (reference sequence). CDR3 nucleotide sequence: TGTGCCAGCAGCTCAACAGGGGGCCAGACTTCGGGTGGTTACAATGAGCAGTTCTTC. Amino acid sequence: CASSSTGGQTSGGYNEQFF.

V usage is TRBV2 and J usage is TRBJ1-2, with D hard to call. The CDR3 has 15 residues. Trimming took off 0 bases at V and 8 bases at J, with 16 bases between the two ends. CDR1 is SNHLY, CDR2 FYNNEI, per germline. CDR3: CASSEAVGSWNGYTF. The CDR3 coding sequence is TGTGCCAGCAGTGAAGCGGTAGGGAGTTGGAACGGCTACACCTTC.

This chain joins TRBV30 and TRBJ2-7; D is unclear. V lost 2 bases to trimming and J lost 1 base, with 3 bases between them. The CDR3 covers 11 residues. CDR1 is GTSNPN, CDR2 SVGIG, per germline (reference sequence). Written as DNA, the CDR3 is TGTGCCTGGAGTCGGTCCTACGAGCAGTACTTC. Protein: CAWSRSYEQYF.

This clone was seen only a few times. This rearrangement joins TRBV28 to TRBJ1-2; 7 bases match TRBD1. In germline, CDR1 is MDHEN, CDR2 SYDVKM. The J segment lost 4 bases and the V segment lost 7 bases, leaving 9 bases of the junction unmatched. CDR3 size: 14 residues. Here the CDR3 DNA reads TGTGCCAGCACCCACCCCGGGGACAGCTATGGCTACACCTTC. Translated: CASTHPGDSYGYTF.

The chain is built from TRBV5-6 and TRBJ1-4; 8 bases align to TRBD1. J lost 8 bases, V lost 7 bases, and 7 bases had no gene match. This CDR3 contains 13 residues. CDR1 SGHDT and CDR2 YYEEEE come from the germline V gene. The CDR3, as DNA: TGTGCCAGCTCCCAGGGGGCTGGGGAAAAACTGTTTTTT. Amino acids: CASSQGAGEKLFF.

The rearrangement uses TRBV6-1 and TRBJ1-6; D ambiguous. The CDR3 consists of 15 residues. V dropped 2 bases and J dropped 0 bases, with 5 bases sitting between them. The V gene's germline CDR1 is MNHNS and CDR2 SASEGT. The CDR3 here is CASSEPSSYNSPLHF. The CDR3 region has the DNA TGTGCCAGCAGTGAACCGAGCTCCTATAATTCACCCCTCCACTTT.

Only one count was recorded for this clone. The rearrangement links TRBV2 to TRBJ1-4, with a tentative D call TRBD1 (6 bases). The CDR3 extends over 15 amino acids. V lost 6 bases and J lost 8, with 19 bases in between. The germline V gene has CDR1 SNHLY and CDR2 FYNNEI. The DNA of the CDR3 is TGTGCCAGCAGCCCCACAGGACAGTTAGGGGAAAAACTGTTTTTT. It specifies CASSPTGQLGEKLFF. The full variable domain, with the rest looked up from reference TRBV2 and TRBJ1-4, is EPEVTQTPSHQVTQMGQEVILRCVPISNHLYFYWYRQILGQKVEFLVSFYNNEISEKSEIFDDQFSVERPDGSNFTLKIRSTKLEDSAMYFCASSPTGQLGEKLFFGSGTQLSVL.

This clone was detected a few times. The CDR3 coding sequence is TGTGCCAGCACGGGGGACCCGAACACCGGGGAGCTGTTTTTT. Translated: CASTGDPNTGELFF. The chain combines TRBV9 with TRBJ2-2; TRBD2 might be the D (6 bases). Germline V gene sequence: CDR1 SGDLS, CDR2 YYNGEE. V was cut by 6 bases and J by 0 bases, with 9 bases left in between. The CDR3 covers 14 residues.

The chain is built from TRBV12-5 and TRBJ1-1; D unclear. CDR1 is LGHNT and CDR2 is FRNRAP in the germline V gene. The V end lost 3 bases, the J end lost 2 bases, and 7 bases lay between the germline ends. The CDR3 spans 13 residues. The CDR3, as DNA: TGTGCTAGTGGTTTCTCCGGTAACACTGAAGCTTTCTTT. It specifies CASGFSGNTEAFF.

The CDR3 loop is CASSSQGDYNEQFF. As DNA, the CDR3 is TGTGCCAGCAGTTCACAGGGGGACTACAATGAGCAGTTCTTC. This chain links TRBV27 with TRBJ2-1; 8 bases line up with TRBD1. Germline V CDR1 and CDR2: MNHEY, SMNVEV (reference sequence). Trimming removed 4 bases from V and 3 bases from J; junction bases left unmatched: 2. CDR3 length: 14 amino acids.

V is TRBV7-2 and J is TRBJ2-1, with D possibly TRBD1 on 5 matching bases. Germline CDR1 is SGHTA and CDR2 is FQGNSA. V dropped 0 bases and J dropped 1 base, with 13 bases sitting between them. The CDR3 has 17 residues. The CDR3 DNA reads as TGTGCCAGCAGCTTAGCTCTCGCGGCAGGGTCCTACAATGAGCAGTTCTTC. This gives the protein CASSLALAAGSYNEQFF.